This T cell receptor beta chain was captured in a study of T cell responses to AZD1222 COVID-19 vaccine. Overall study context: Second-dose timings of about 4 or about 12 weeks were pooled.

From germline, CDR1 is SGHNT and CDR2 YYREEE (reference sequence). Trimming cost V 2 bases and J 4 bases; bases outside gene matches: 8. The CDR3 sequence is 16 residues long. The assay was immunoSEQ multiplex PCR, and TCRdb's table has in-frame clones only and misses some. The sample holds approximately 57,000 clones, around 86% seen once. The clonotype comes from an adult in good health. The J gene is TRBJ2-2, the V gene TRBV5-4; 7 nucleotides match TRBD2. The input for sequencing was peripheral blood, taken on day 0 of AZD1222 vaccination. DNA of the CDR3: TGTGCCAGCAGCTTTATGTTGACTAGCCCCACCGGGGAGCTGTTTTTT. Amino acids: CASSFMLTSPTGELFF.